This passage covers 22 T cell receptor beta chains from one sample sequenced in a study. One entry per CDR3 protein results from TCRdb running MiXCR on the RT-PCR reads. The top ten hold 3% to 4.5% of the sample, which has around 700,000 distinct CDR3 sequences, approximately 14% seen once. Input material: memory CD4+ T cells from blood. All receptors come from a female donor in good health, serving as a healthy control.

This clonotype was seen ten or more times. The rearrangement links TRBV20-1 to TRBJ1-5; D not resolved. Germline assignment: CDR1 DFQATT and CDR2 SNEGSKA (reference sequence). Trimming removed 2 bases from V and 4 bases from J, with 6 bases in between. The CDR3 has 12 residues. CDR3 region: CSARRKNQPQHF. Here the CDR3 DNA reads TGCAGTGCTAGACGGAAAAATCAGCCCCAGCATTTT.

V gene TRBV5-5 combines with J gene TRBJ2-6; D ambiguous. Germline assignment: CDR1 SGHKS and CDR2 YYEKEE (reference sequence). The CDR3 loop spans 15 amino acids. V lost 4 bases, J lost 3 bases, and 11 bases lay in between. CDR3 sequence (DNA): TGTGCCAGCAGCAGTAATTTCTTTGGGGCCAACGTCCTGACTTTC. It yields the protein CASSSNFFGANVLTF.

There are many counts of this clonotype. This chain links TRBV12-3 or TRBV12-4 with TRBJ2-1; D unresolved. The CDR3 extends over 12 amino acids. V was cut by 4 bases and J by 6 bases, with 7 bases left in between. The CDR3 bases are TGTGCCAGCAGTTCTACCAGCAATGAGCAGTTCTTC. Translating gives CASSSTSNEQFF.

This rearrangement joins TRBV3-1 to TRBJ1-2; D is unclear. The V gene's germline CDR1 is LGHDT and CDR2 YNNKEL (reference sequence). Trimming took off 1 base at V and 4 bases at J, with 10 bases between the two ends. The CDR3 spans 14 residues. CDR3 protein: CASSQGTDGYGYTF. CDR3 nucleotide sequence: TGTGCCAGCAGCCAAGGCACGGATGGCTATGGCTACACCTTC.

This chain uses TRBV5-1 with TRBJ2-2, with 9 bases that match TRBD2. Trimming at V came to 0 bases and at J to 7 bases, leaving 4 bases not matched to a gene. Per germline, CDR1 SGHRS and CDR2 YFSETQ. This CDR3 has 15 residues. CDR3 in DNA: TGCGCCAGCAGCTTGGGTAGCGGGAGAGTCGGGGAGCTGTTTTTT. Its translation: CASSLGSGRVGELFF.

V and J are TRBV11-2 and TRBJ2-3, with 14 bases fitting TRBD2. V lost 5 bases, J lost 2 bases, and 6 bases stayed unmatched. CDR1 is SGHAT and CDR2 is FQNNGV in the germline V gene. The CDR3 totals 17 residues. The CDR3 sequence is CASSEGLAGDYTDTQYF. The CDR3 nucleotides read TGTGCCAGCAGCGAGGGACTAGCGGGAGACTACACAGATACGCAGTATTTT.

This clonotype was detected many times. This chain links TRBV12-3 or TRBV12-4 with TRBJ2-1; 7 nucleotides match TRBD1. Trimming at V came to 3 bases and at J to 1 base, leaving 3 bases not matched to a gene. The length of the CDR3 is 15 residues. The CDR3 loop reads CASSFGQESYNEQFF. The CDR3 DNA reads TGTGCCAGCAGTTTTGGACAGGAGTCCTACAATGAGCAGTTCTTC.

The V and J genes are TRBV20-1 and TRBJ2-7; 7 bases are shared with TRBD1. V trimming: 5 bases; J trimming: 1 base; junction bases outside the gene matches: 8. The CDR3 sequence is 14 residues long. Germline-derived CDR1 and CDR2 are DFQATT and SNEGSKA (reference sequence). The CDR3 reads CSALEGQYSYEQYF. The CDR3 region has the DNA TGCAGTGCTCTAGAGGGACAGTATTCCTACGAGCAGTACTTC.

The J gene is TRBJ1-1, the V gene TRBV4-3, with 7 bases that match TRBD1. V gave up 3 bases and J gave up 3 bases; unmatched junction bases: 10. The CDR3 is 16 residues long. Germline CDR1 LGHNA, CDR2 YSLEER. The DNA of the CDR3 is TGCGCCAGCAGCCATTCCCAGGGGGTCGCGTACACTGAAGCTTTCTTT. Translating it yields CASSHSQGVAYTEAFF.

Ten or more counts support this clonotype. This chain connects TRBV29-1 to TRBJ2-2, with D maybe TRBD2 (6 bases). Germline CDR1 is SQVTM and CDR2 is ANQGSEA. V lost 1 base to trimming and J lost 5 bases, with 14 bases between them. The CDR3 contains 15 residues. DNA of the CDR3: TGCAGCGTTGAAGGAGGGGCAGGGAGGACCGGGGAGCTGTTTTTT. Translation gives CSVEGGAGRTGELFF.

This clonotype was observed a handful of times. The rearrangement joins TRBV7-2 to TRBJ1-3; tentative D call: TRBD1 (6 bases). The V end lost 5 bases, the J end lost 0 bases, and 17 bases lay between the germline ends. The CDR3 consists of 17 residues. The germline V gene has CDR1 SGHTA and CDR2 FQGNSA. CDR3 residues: CASSNRDTLLSGNTIYF. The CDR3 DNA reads TGTGCCAGCAGCAACCGGGACACTCTTCTCTCTGGAAACACCATATATTTT.

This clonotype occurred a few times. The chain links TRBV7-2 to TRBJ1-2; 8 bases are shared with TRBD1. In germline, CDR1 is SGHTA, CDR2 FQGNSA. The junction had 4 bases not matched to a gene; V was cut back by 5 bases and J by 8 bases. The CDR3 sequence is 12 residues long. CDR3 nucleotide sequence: TGTGCCAGCAGCGATCGGGACAGGGGCTACACCTTC. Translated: CASSDRDRGYTF.

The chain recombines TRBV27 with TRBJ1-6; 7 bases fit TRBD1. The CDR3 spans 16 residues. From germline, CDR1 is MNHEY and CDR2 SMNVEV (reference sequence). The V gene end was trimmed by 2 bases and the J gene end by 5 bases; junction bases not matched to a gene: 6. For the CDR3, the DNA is TGTGCCAGCAGTTTAGGAGGGGGCGGGAATAATTCACCCCTCCACTTT. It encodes CASSLGGGGNNSPLHF.

In DNA form, the CDR3 reads TGCAGTGCTAGAGATCGATTACAGGGAGGCAGAGGACAGCCCCAGCATTTT. It specifies CSARDRLQGGRGQPQHF. The rearrangement uses TRBV20-1 and TRBJ1-5, with a possible D match to TRBD1 (6 bases). Germline V gene data show CDR1 as DFQATT and CDR2 as SNEGSKA (reference sequence). V lost 0 bases to trimming and J lost 7 bases, with 22 bases between them. The CDR3 spans 17 residues.

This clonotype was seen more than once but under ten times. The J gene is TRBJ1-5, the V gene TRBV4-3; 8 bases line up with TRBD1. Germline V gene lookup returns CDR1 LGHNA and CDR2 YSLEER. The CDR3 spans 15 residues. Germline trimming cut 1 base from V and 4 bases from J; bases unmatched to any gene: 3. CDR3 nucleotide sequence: TGCGCCAGCAGCCAAGGGACAGGGCGGAATCAGCCCCAGCATTTT. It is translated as CASSQGTGRNQPQHF.

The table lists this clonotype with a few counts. The chain's CDR3 is CASSLDSISNQPQHF. The DNA of the CDR3 is TGTGCCAGCAGCCTTGACAGCATTAGCAATCAGCCCCAGCATTTT. The rearrangement links TRBV7-2 to TRBJ1-5; tentatively, D is TRBD1 (5 bases). Germline V CDR1 and CDR2: SGHTA, FQGNSA. CDR3 length: 15 residues. The V and J ends lost 5 bases and 0 bases respectively, with 11 bases between them.

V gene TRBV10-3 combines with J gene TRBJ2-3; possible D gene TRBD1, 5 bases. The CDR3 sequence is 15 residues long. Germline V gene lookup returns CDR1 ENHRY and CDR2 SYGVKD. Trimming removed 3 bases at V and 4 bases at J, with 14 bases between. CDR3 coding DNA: TGTGCCATCAGTGAACAATCGCAGGGCTCAGATACGCAGTATTTT. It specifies CAISEQSQGSDTQYF.

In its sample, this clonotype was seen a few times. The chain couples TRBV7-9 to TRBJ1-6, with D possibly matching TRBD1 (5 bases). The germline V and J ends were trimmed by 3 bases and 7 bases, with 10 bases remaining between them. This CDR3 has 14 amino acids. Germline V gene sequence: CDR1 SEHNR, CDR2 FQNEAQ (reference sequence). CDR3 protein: CASSFAQGNSPLHF. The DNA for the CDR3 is TGTGCCAGCAGCTTCGCTCAGGGCAATTCACCCCTCCACTTT.

The CDR3 sequence: CASSRETGGRGYTF. The CDR3, as DNA: TGTGCCAGCAGCCGGGAAACAGGGGGCCGTGGCTACACCTTC. The chain couples TRBV3-1 to TRBJ1-2, with 9 bases lining up with TRBD1. The trim removed 4 bases at V and 7 bases at J, leaving 7 bases unmatched. The CDR3 extends over 14 amino acids. The germline CDR1 and CDR2 sequences are LGHDT and YNNKEL (reference sequence).

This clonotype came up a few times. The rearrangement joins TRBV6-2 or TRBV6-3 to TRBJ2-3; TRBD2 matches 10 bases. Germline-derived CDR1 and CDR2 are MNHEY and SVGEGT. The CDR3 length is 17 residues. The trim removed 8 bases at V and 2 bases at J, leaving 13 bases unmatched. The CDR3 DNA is TGTGCCAGCTCCTTGGGGCTAGCGGGAGCCATCACAGATACGCAGTATTTT. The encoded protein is CASSLGLAGAITDTQYF.

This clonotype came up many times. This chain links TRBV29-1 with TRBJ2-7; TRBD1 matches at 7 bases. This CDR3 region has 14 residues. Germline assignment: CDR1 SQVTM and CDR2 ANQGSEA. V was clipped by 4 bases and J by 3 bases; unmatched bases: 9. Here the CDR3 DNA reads TGCAGCGTTGCCTCGTCCTGGGACAGCTACGAGCAGTACTTC. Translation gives CSVASSWDSYEQYF.

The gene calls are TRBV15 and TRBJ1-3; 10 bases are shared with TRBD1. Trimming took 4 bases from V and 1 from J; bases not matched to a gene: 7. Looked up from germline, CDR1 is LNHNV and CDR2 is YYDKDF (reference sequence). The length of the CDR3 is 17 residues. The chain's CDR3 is CATSKGRTGGSGNTIYF. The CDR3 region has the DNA TGTGCCACCAGCAAGGGGCGGACAGGGGGATCTGGAAACACCATATATTTT.